This TCR beta chain was captured by sequencing in a study of CXCR3-negative and CXCR3-positive naive CD8 T cells. It was by 5' RACE with UMI labels that the TRB cDNA libraries were prepared. Reprocessing the 5' RACE reads, TCRdb reports a single entry for every CDR3 protein and omits DNA. This listing includes 70,000 to 95,000 distinct CDR3 sequences. This CDR3 is 16 amino acids long. Germline V gene sequence: CDR1 SEHNR, CDR2 FQNEAQ (reference sequence). The sequence came from a human donor in good health. Some clones in this sample may be carry-over from other donors' samples. The material sequenced was naive CXCR3- CD8+ T cells from blood. Indicated subset: CD45RO-CCR7+CD27+CD95- naive CD8+ T cells lacking CXCR3 (TNR3-). This chain links TRBV7-9 with TRBJ2-2; TCRdb reports TRBD2, a call that lacks DNA to check it against. This chain's CDR3 is CASRPSSGRADGELFF.